This entry is about one T cell receptor (beta chain). The CDR3 covers 16 residues. Germline CDR1 reads SNHLY; CDR2 reads FYNNEI. With 0 bases removed from V and 2 bases from J, the gap between germline ends came to 12 bases. Measured with immunoSEQ multiplex PCR; TCRdb has only the in-frame clones, and not every one. The table lists over 65,000 clones, more than 85% of them singletons. This sample was taken from a study of T cell changes during pregnancy in multiple sclerosis. The sequence came from a female donor with multiple sclerosis, enrolled in a pregnancy study. The specimen comprised peripheral blood, sampled in the first trimester of pregnancy. The V and J genes are TRBV2 and TRBJ2-3, with TRBD2 as a possible D gene (5 bases). The CDR3 DNA is TGTGCCAGCAGTGAAGCATTAGCGTTCCTCACAGATACGCAGTATTTT. It translates to CASSEALAFLTDTQYF. The entire variable domain, with the rest obtained from reference TRBV2 and TRBJ2-3, is as follows: EPEVTQTPSHQVTQMGQEVILRCVPISNHLYFYWYRQILGQKVEFLVSFYNNEISEKSEIFDDQFSVERPDGSNFTLKIRSTKLEDSAMYFCASSEALAFLTDTQYFGPGTRLTVL.